The 18 T cell receptor beta chains given below trace back to one sample, sequenced in a study of blood T cell repertoires in COVID-19. Sequencing used immunoSEQ multiplex PCR; TCRdb keeps in-frame clones, though not all of them. In the table there are some 89,000 clones, around nine tenths of which are singletons. Sequencing input: peripheral blood. The receptors come from a human donor in a cohort sampled during active COVID-19.

The V gene is TRBV6-2 or TRBV6-3, the J gene TRBJ2-7, with TRBD1 matching over 12 bases. The germline V gene has CDR1 MNHEY and CDR2 SVGEGT. V trimming: 5 bases; J trimming: 4 bases; junction bases outside the gene matches: 6. The CDR3 consists of 15 residues. The CDR3 here is CASSDGTGGRYEQYF. DNA of the CDR3: TGTGCCAGCAGTGATGGGACAGGGGGCCGTTACGAGCAGTACTTC.

The chain is built from TRBV9 and TRBJ1-1; maybe TRBD1 (5 bases). Trimming stripped 7 bases from V and 3 bases from J, with 13 bases between. This CDR3 is built from 13 residues. Germline-derived CDR1 and CDR2 are SGDLS and YYNGEE. CDR3: CASRGGDYTEAFF. CDR3 bases: TGTGCCAGCCGGGGAGGGGATTACACTGAAGCTTTCTTT.

The chain combines TRBV5-5 with TRBJ2-1, with TRBD2 identical over 8 bases. Germline CDR1 reads SGHKS; CDR2 reads YYEKEE (reference sequence). This CDR3 is built from 16 residues. The V and J ends lost 0 bases and 6 bases, in that order; junction bases with no gene match: 8. CDR3 protein: CASSLGAVREANEQFF. CDR3 coding DNA: TGTGCCAGCAGCTTGGGGGCCGTGCGGGAGGCCAATGAGCAGTTCTTC. The full variable domain, with the rest looked up from reference TRBV5-5 and TRBJ2-1, is DAGVTQSPTHLIKTRGQQVTLRCSPISGHKSVSWYQQVLGQGPQFIFQYYEKEERGRGNFPDRFSARQFPNYSSELNVNALLLGDSALYLCASSLGAVREANEQFFGPGTRLTVL.

This clone was observed a handful of times. The chain links TRBV29-1 to TRBJ1-3, with no clear D. Deletions cut 4 bases from V and 2 bases from J, with 6 bases between. CDR1 SQVTM and CDR2 ANQGSEA come from the germline V gene. The CDR3 length is 12 residues. The CDR3 DNA sequence: TGCAGCGTTGTAGTAACTGGAAACACCATATATTTT. Protein: CSVVVTGNTIYF. The full variable domain, its missing parts supplied by reference TRBV29-1 and TRBJ1-3, is SAVISQKPSRDICQRGTSLTIQCQVDSQVTMMFWYRQQPGQSLTLIATANQGSEATYESGFVIDKFPISRPNLTFSTLTVSNMSPEDSSIYLCSVVVTGNTIYFGEGSWLTVV.

The genes are TRBV3-1 (or the pseudogene TRBV3-2) and TRBJ1-5; 8 nucleotides align to TRBD1. The CDR3 extends over 17 amino acids. Looked up from germline, CDR1 is LGHDT and CDR2 is YNNKEL (reference sequence). J gave up 4 bases and V 0 bases, and 8 bases lay outside the gene matches. CDR3 loop: CASSQELGTGLNQPQHF. CDR3 bases: TGTGCCAGCAGCCAAGAACTAGGGACAGGCCTTAATCAGCCCCAGCATTTT.

The chain carries TRBV29-1 and TRBJ1-1, with D possibly TRBD1 on 6 matching bases. CDR3 size: 12 residues. Germline loops: CDR1 SQVTM, CDR2 ANQGSEA. Trimming shortened V by 7 bases and J by 6 bases, and 15 bases separated the two germline ends. The CDR3 region is CSGYDRRAEAFF. The CDR3 nucleotides read TGCAGCGGTTACGACAGGAGAGCTGAAGCTTTCTTT. Filled out from reference TRBV29-1 and TRBJ1-1, the complete variable domain reads SAVISQKPSRDICQRGTSLTIQCQVDSQVTMMFWYRQQPGQSLTLIATANQGSEATYESGFVIDKFPISRPNLTFSTLTVSNMSPEDSSIYLCSGYDRRAEAFFGQGTRLTVV.

The rearrangement uses TRBV6-5 and TRBJ2-2; 10 positions agree with TRBD1. The CDR3 length is 16 residues. CDR1 and CDR2 from the germline V gene are MNHEY and SVGAGI. With V trimmed by 4 bases and J by 5 bases, 7 bases remained unmatched. The CDR3 DNA is TGTGCCAGCAGTTCCCGACAGGGGGCGAGAACCGGGGAGCTGTTTTTT. Residues: CASSSRQGARTGELFF.

This chain's CDR3 is CASSLVGAGQPQHF. The CDR3 DNA sequence: TGTGCCAGCAGCTTAGTGGGGGCAGGTCAGCCCCAGCATTTT. The chain is built from TRBV7-2 and TRBJ1-5, with a tentative D call TRBD1 (6 bases). CDR1 and CDR2 from the germline V gene are SGHTA and FQGNSA. V lost 1 base, J lost 6 bases, and 10 bases lay in between. This CDR3 has 14 amino acids.

The V call is TRBV7-9, the J call TRBJ1-2; D may be TRBD1 (6 bases). Trimming cost V 5 bases and J 2 bases, with 12 bases left between them. From germline, CDR1 is SEHNR and CDR2 FQNEAQ (reference sequence). The CDR3 loop spans 14 amino acids. The CDR3 spells CASSPGTMNYGYTF. In nucleotides, the CDR3 is TGTGCCAGCAGCCCTGGGACAATGAACTATGGCTACACCTTC.

The chain links TRBV7-9 to TRBJ2-2; 8 bases are shared with TRBD2. Trimming removed 3 bases from V and 4 bases from J; junction bases left unmatched: 4. This CDR3 region has 15 residues. Looked up from germline, CDR1 is SEHNR and CDR2 is FQNEAQ (reference sequence). In nucleotides, the CDR3 is TGTGCCAGCAGCTTCGCGAGCGGGGGCACCGGGGAGCTGTTTTTT. This gives the protein CASSFASGGTGELFF.

This rearrangement joins TRBV5-1 to TRBJ2-3, with TRBD1 matching 12 bases. CDR3 length equals 15 residues. CDR1 and CDR2 from the germline V gene are SGHRS and YFSETQ. V trimming: 9 bases; J trimming: 6 bases; junction bases outside the gene matches: 11. The DNA for the CDR3 is TGCGCCACAACTCCCGAGGGACAGGGGGCTGATACGCAGTATTTT. As protein: CATTPEGQGADTQYF.

This rearrangement joins TRBV4-3 to TRBJ1-4; D unclear. The CDR3 length is 13 residues. The V end was cut by 4 bases, the J end by 5 bases, with 8 bases between. CDR1 LGHNA and CDR2 YSLEER come from the germline V gene. The CDR3 loop is CASSPHSNEKLFF. As DNA, the CDR3 is TGCGCCAGCAGCCCTCACTCCAATGAAAAACTGTTTTTT.

J is TRBJ1-1 and V is TRBV5-1; a weak D match, TRBD1 (6 bases). V was trimmed by 1 base and J by 0 bases, leaving 10 bases between them. The V gene's germline CDR1 is SGHRS and CDR2 YFSETQ. There are 15 residues in the CDR3. CDR3: CASSLQGPLNTEAFF. The DNA of the CDR3 is TGCGCCAGCAGCTTGCAGGGGCCGTTGAACACTGAAGCTTTCTTT.

This clone has just a few counts. The chain joins TRBV10-2 to TRBJ2-2; 8 bases line up with TRBD1. The germline CDR1 and CDR2 sequences are WSHSY and SAAADI. The CDR3 consists of 13 residues. The J segment lost 8 bases and the V segment lost 7 bases, leaving 6 bases of the junction unmatched. The CDR3 is CASNPGGGGELFF. The CDR3 nucleotides are TGCGCCAGCAATCCAGGGGGCGGTGGGGAGCTGTTTTTT.

The rearrangement uses TRBV7-9 and TRBJ2-7; TRBD2 matches 11 bases. The CDR3 is made up of 15 amino acids. The V gene end was trimmed by 5 bases and the J gene end by 0 bases; junction bases not matched to a gene: 3. The V gene's germline CDR1 is SEHNR and CDR2 FQNEAQ (reference sequence). The CDR3 coding sequence is TGTGCCAGCAGCATTGGACTAGCGGGCTCCTACGAGCAGTACTTC. The encoded protein is CASSIGLAGSYEQYF. Supplemented by reference TRBV7-9 and TRBJ2-7, the full variable domain reads DTGVSQNPRHKITKRGQNVTFRCDPISEHNRLYWYRQTLGQGPEFLTYFQNEAQLEKSRLLSDRFSAERPKGSFSTLEIQRTEQGDSAMYLCASSIGLAGSYEQYFGPGTRLTVT.

This chain uses TRBV19 with TRBJ2-1; D gene unclear. Germline V gives CDR1 LNHDA, CDR2 SQIVND (reference sequence). V dropped 7 bases and J dropped 7 bases, with 14 bases sitting between them. CDR3 length: 13 amino acids. The CDR3: CASTQTLGNEQFF. The DNA of the CDR3 is TGTGCCAGTACCCAAACCCTAGGTAATGAGCAGTTCTTC. The full variable domain, its missing parts supplied by reference TRBV19 and TRBJ2-1, is DGGITQSPKYLFRKEGQNVTLSCEQNLNHDAMYWYRQDPGQGLRLIYYSQIVNDFQKGDIAEGYSVSREKKESFPLTVTSAQKNPTAFYLCASTQTLGNEQFFGPGTRLTVL.

This sequence joins TRBV7-3 and TRBJ2-1; 7 bases are a match to TRBD2. CDR1 is SGHTA, CDR2 FQGTGA, per germline. The CDR3 has 15 residues. The junction had 6 bases not matched to a gene; V was cut back by 5 bases and J by 2 bases. The CDR3, as DNA: TGTGCCAGCAGCCCGATGGGGGGGACCTACAATGAGCAGTTCTTC. Its translation: CASSPMGGTYNEQFF.

This chain links TRBV7-2 with TRBJ2-5; 9 bases agree with TRBD2. CDR3 length equals 16 residues. Germline loops: CDR1 SGHTA, CDR2 FQGNSA. With V trimmed by 1 base and J by 2 bases, 5 bases remained unmatched. CDR3 nucleotide sequence: TGTGCCAGCAGCTTAGTGGGCCTAGCGGGACAAGAGACCCAGTACTTC. It yields the protein CASSLVGLAGQETQYF.